One sample yielded the 5 T cell receptor beta chains listed below, sequenced in a study of cytomegalovirus exposure and HLA in healthy donors. Use of 60 Vbeta and 13 Jbeta primers characterized the PCR. Measured with immunoSEQ multiplex PCR; TCRdb has only the in-frame clones, and not every one. The sample lists approximately 73,000 clones; roughly 60% were seen once. The sequenced material came from PBMCs. These receptors were obtained from a man younger than 45 in good health and CMV-seropositive.

This clone was seen just once. This sequence joins TRBV5-1 and TRBJ2-6; no clear D. V was shortened by 0 bases and J by 0 bases, with 10 bases between the two germline ends. Germline loops: CDR1 SGHRS, CDR2 YFSETQ. CDR3 size: 17 residues. CDR3 in DNA: TGCGCCAGCAGCTTGGACAGCCCAAGCTCTGGGGCCAACGTCCTGACTTTC. This gives the protein CASSLDSPSSGANVLTF.

This chain connects TRBV5-4 to TRBJ1-5, with D tentatively TRBD1 (5 bases). Germline V CDR1 and CDR2: SGHNT, YYREEE (reference sequence). Trimming pared 0 bases from V and 6 bases from J, leaving 10 bases between. The CDR3 consists of 14 residues. CDR3 in DNA: TGTGCCAGCAGCTTGGTCAGGGTTGGTCAGCCCCAGCATTTT. Translated, it gives CASSLVRVGQPQHF.

The V call is TRBV4-2, the J call TRBJ2-3; weak D call: TRBD2 (5 bases). V was trimmed by 1 base and J by 2 bases, leaving 10 bases between them. Germline V lookup: CDR1 LGHNA, CDR2 YNFKEQ. The CDR3 is 15 residues long. CDR3 residues: CASSQGEGFTDTQYF. Written as DNA, the CDR3 is TGTGCCAGCAGCCAAGGTGAGGGCTTCACAGATACGCAGTATTTT.

This rearrangement joins TRBV2 to TRBJ2-5; 9 positions agree with TRBD1. Germline V lookup: CDR1 SNHLY, CDR2 FYNNEI. Trimming at V came to 4 bases and at J to 3 bases, leaving 6 bases not matched to a gene. This CDR3 comprises 15 residues. CDR3 loop: CASSGTGASKETQYF. CDR3 DNA sequence: TGTGCCAGCAGTGGGACAGGGGCGTCCAAAGAGACCCAGTACTTC. The variable domain in full, with the rest retrieved from reference TRBV2 and TRBJ2-5, is EPEVTQTPSHQVTQMGQEVILRCVPISNHLYFYWYRQILGQKVEFLVSFYNNEISEKSEIFDDQFSVERPDGSNFTLKIRSTKLEDSAMYFCASSGTGASKETQYFGPGTRLLVL.

The rearrangement links TRBV7-8 to TRBJ2-3; D is perhaps TRBD1 (6 bases). CDR3 length: 15 amino acids. CDR1 and CDR2 from the germline V gene are SGHVS and FQNEAQ. With 4 bases removed from V and 0 bases from J, the gap between germline ends came to 11 bases. The CDR3 sequence: CASSSTGLSTDTQYF. The CDR3, as DNA: TGTGCCAGCAGCTCCACAGGGCTAAGCACAGATACGCAGTATTTT.